This TCR beta chain was profiled in a study of identical twins. TCRdb analysed the 5' RACE reads with MiXCR anew, one entry per CDR3 protein. The sample yields 1.5 million to 2 million distinct CDR3 sequences, less than 40% seen once. This clonotype was observed a handful of times. The CDR3 extends over 17 amino acids. Germline trimming cut 0 bases from V and 5 bases from J; bases unmatched to any gene: 10. Germline V gives CDR1 LGHNA, CDR2 YNFKEQ. The origin of this receptor is a newborn girl in good health. The material sequenced was cord blood. The chain has TRBV4-2 and TRBJ2-5; 9 bases match TRBD2. The CDR3 is CASSQEYGGGADETQYF. The CDR3 nucleotides are TGTGCCAGCAGCCAAGAATATGGCGGGGGGGCCGATGAGACCCAGTACTTC.